A single sample gave rise to the 2 T cell receptor beta chains below, sequenced in a study of T cells expressing NK-cell markers. TCRdb re-called the 5' RACE reads and gives one entry per CDR3 protein, without DNA. Its table records 400,000 to 500,000 distinct CDR3 sequences. Sequenced material: blood T cells: a sorted CD56 or NKG2C T cell subset, CD4+ or CD8+ T cells, or bulk PBMC T cells (not recorded which). These receptors all come from a woman aged 18-70 years in good health.

The J gene is TRBJ1-2, the V gene TRBV27; without DNA, the TCRdb call of TRBD1 cannot be checked. Germline-derived CDR1 and CDR2 are MNHEY and SMNVEV (reference sequence). The CDR3 sequence is 17 residues long. CDR3 in amino acids: CASSFLPPGQGAYGYTF.

The chain employs TRBV11-3 and TRBJ1-3; the TRBD1 assignment by TCRdb is unverifiable without DNA. CDR3 size: 14 residues. CDR1 and CDR2 (germline): SGHNT, YENEEA. The CDR3 protein is CASSAGEPGNTIYF.